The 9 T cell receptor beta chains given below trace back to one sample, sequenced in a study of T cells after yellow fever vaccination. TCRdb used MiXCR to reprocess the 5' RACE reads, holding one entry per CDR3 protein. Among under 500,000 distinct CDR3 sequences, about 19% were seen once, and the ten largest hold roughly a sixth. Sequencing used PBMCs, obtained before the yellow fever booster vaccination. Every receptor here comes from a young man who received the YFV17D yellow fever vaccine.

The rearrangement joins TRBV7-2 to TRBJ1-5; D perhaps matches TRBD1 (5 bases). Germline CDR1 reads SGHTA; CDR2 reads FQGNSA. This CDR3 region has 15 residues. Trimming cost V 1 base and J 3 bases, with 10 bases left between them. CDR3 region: CASSLESGNNQPQHF. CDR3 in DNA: TGTGCCAGCAGCTTAGAGTCAGGGAACAATCAGCCCCAGCATTTT.

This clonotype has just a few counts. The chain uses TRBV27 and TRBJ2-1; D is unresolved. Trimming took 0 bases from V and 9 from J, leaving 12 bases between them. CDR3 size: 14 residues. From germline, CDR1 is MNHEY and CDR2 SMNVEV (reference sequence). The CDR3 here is CASSLSGPLGEQFF. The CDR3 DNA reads TGTGCCAGCAGTTTATCAGGGCCCCTCGGTGAGCAGTTCTTC.

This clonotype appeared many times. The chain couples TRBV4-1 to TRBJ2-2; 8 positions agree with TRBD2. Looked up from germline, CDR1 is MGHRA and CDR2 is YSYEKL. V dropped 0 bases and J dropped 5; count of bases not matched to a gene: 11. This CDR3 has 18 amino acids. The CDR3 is CASSQDGAGGLKTGELFF. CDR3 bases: TGCGCCAGCAGCCAAGACGGCGCGGGGGGATTAAAGACCGGGGAGCTGTTTTTT.

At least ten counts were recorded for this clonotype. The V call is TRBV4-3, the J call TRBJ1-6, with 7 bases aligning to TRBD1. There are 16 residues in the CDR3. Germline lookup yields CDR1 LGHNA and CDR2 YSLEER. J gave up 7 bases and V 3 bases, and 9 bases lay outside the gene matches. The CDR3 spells CASSHEPTGRNSPLHF. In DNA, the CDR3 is TGCGCCAGCAGCCATGAGCCGACAGGGAGGAATTCACCCCTCCACTTT.

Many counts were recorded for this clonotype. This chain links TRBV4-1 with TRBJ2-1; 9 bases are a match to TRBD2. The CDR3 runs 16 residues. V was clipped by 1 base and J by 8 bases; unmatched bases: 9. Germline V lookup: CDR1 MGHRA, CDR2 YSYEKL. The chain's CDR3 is CASSQVVAGGPYEQFF. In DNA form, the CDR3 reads TGCGCCAGCAGCCAAGTGGTGGCGGGGGGGCCCTATGAGCAGTTCTTC.

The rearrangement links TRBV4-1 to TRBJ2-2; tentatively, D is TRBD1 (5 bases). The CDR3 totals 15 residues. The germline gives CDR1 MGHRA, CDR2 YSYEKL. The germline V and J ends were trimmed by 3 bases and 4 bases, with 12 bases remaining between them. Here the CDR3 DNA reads TGCGCCAGCAGCCAGCCAAGGCAGGGCACCGGGGAGCTGTTTTTT. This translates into CASSQPRQGTGELFF.

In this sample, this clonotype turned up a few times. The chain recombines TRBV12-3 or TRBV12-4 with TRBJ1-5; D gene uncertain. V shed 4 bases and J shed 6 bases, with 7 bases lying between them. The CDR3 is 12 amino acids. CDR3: CASSSSIQPQHF. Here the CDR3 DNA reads TGTGCCAGCAGTTCCTCCATTCAGCCCCAGCATTTT.

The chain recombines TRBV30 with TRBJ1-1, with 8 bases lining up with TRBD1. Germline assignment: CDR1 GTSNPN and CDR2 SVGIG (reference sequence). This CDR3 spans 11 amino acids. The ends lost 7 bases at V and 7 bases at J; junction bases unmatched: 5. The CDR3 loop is CASGTGGEAFF. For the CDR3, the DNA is TGTGCCTCGGGAACAGGGGGTGAAGCTTTCTTT.

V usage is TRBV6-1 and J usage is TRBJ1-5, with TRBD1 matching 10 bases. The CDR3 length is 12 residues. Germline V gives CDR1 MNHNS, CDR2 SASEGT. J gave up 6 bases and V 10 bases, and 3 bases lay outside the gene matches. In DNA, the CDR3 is TGTGCCATACGGACAGGGGGTCAGCCCCAGCATTTT. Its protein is CAIRTGGQPQHF.